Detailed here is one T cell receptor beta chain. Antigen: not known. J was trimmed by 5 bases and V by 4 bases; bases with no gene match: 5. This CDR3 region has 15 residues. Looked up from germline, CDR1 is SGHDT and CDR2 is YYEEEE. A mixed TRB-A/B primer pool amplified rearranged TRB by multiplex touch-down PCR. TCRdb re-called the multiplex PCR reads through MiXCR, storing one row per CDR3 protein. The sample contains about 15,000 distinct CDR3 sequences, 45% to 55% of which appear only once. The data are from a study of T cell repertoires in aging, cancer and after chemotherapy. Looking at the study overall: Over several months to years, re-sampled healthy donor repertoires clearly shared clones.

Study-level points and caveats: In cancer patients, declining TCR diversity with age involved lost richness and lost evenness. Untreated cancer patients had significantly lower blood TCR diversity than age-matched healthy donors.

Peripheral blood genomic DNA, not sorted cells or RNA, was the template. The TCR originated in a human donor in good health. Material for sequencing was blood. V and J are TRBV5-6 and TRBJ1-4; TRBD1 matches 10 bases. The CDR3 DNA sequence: TGTGCCAGCAGCCCAGGGACAGGGGAAAATGAAAAACTGTTTTTT. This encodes CASSPGTGENEKLFF.